This T cell receptor (beta chain) was identified during a study of shared clonotypes between healthy human individuals. This table comes from immunoSEQ multiplex PCR, and its TCRdb copy is limited to in-frame clones, with some not included. The sample lists about 2.3 million clones, 85% to 95% occurring once. Sequenced input: naive CD4+ T cells from PBMCs. The subset is: CD45RA+ positively selected. The receptor's source is a man between 18 and 35 years old in good health. Some clones in this sample may be carry-over from other donors' samples.

The CDR3 protein is CASSYNLRDTQYF. The CDR3 DNA sequence: TGTGCCAGCAGTTATAACCTTCGTGATACGCAGTATTTT. V gene TRBV6-5 combines with J gene TRBJ2-3; D is unresolved. Germline V gene lookup returns CDR1 MNHEY and CDR2 SVGAGI. Trimming took off 3 bases at V and 6 bases at J, with 10 bases between the two ends. The CDR3 has 13 residues.